These 25 T cell receptor beta chains were all obtained from the same sample, sequenced in a study of blood T cells in healthy people across ages. Using a J-beta primer mix together with a sample-barcoded 5' primer, a second PCR was run for roughly 6 to 12 cycles. MiXCR, run by TCRdb on the 5' RACE reads, gives a single entry per CDR3 protein. Of around 940,000 distinct CDR3 sequences listed, just over 50% are singletons. Sequencing was done on a sample of blood. The receptors were gathered from a woman aged 60-75 years in good health.

The chain recombines TRBV15 with TRBJ1-5; no clear D gene. Per germline, CDR1 LNHNV and CDR2 YYDKDF (reference sequence). This CDR3 has 17 residues. Trimming left V 1 base short and J 1 base short, with 14 bases between. In DNA form, the CDR3 reads TGTGCCACCAGCAGAGCGGGGATGTATAGCAGCAATCAGCCCCAGCATTTT. It codes for CATSRAGMYSSNQPQHF.

There are a few counts of this clonotype. The chain is built from TRBV30 and TRBJ2-6; D remains ambiguous. Germline-derived CDR1 and CDR2 are GTSNPN and SVGIG (reference sequence). This CDR3 region has 12 residues. V was pared by 1 base and J by 10 bases, with 8 bases between. CDR3 DNA sequence: TGTGCCTGGAGTGGTAACAAGAACGTCCTGACTTTC. Translated: CAWSGNKNVLTF.

This clonotype was seen a few times. The CDR3 spells CASSQGLTNLYGYTF. CDR3 in DNA: TGCGCCAGCAGCCAAGGACTCACAAACCTCTATGGCTACACCTTC. The chain carries TRBV4-1 and TRBJ1-2, with no clear D. V was cut by 1 base and J by 4 bases, with 13 bases left in between. From germline, CDR1 is MGHRA and CDR2 YSYEKL. The CDR3 covers 15 residues.

The CDR3 region is CASSLTGQWNYGYTF. The CDR3 DNA reads as TGTGCCAGCAGTTTAACAGGGCAGTGGAACTATGGCTACACCTTC. The V and J genes are TRBV7-9 and TRBJ1-2, with a possible D match to TRBD1 (6 bases). Germline values: CDR1 SEHNR, CDR2 FQNEAQ (reference sequence). The CDR3 has 15 residues. Trimming removed 6 bases at V and 2 bases at J, with 16 bases between.

The chain uses TRBV29-1 and TRBJ2-7; D may be TRBD2 (6 bases). CDR1 is SQVTM, CDR2 ANQGSEA, per germline. The CDR3 contains 15 residues. The ends were cut back, 1 base at V and 0 bases at J, with 13 bases in the middle. CDR3 nucleotides: TGCAGCGTTGAAGTGAACCTAGCGAGCTCCTACGAGCAGTACTTC. Translation gives CSVEVNLASSYEQYF.

The chain combines TRBV24-1 with TRBJ2-7; TRBD2 matches 10 bases. Gene TRBJ2-5 matches the end of the DNA better, so the J call may be wrong. The CDR3 runs 19 residues. Germline-derived CDR1 and CDR2 are KGHDR and SFDVKD. The CDR3 loop is CATSDHGAASGSLDGTQYF. CDR3 nucleotide sequence: TGTGCCACCAGTGATCACGGGGCGGCTAGCGGGAGCCTGGATGGGACCCAGTACTTC.

This chain uses TRBV28 with TRBJ2-2; 7 positions match TRBD2. The germline gives CDR1 MDHEN, CDR2 SYDVKM. V lost 8 bases and J lost 1; bases outside the gene matches: 7. The CDR3 spans 15 residues. CDR3 DNA sequence: TGTGCCAGCCAAGCGGGGACTAAGAACACCGGGGAGCTGTTTTTT. Its translation: CASQAGTKNTGELFF.

This clonotype appeared a few times. This chain links TRBV6-5 with TRBJ2-7, with 8 bases aligning to TRBD2. Germline trimming cut 5 bases from V and 3 bases from J; bases unmatched to any gene: 3. Germline CDR1 reads MNHEY; CDR2 reads SVGAGI. CDR3 length: 13 amino acids. As DNA, the CDR3 is TGTGCCAGCAGTCGGACTAGCTTCTACGAGCAGTACTTC. It codes for CASSRTSFYEQYF.

The chain recombines TRBV25-1 with TRBJ2-1; D unresolved. The CDR3 is 14 amino acids. Trimming removed 1 base from V and 12 bases from J, with 16 bases in between. Germline CDR1 reads MGHDK; CDR2 reads SYGVNS. CDR3 bases: TGTGCCAGCAGTGAATGGCAGGCCCCCCGCGGGCAGTTCTTC. Translated, it gives CASSEWQAPRGQFF.

The rearrangement links TRBV6-5 to TRBJ2-4; the D call may be TRBD1 or TRBD2 (6 bases each). Germline assignment: CDR1 MNHEY and CDR2 SVGAGI. The V gene lost 2 bases and the J gene lost 11 bases, with 16 bases spanning the gap. The CDR3 covers 14 residues. The CDR3 spells CASSYGRGRGLQYF. CDR3 coding DNA: TGTGCCAGCAGTTACGGCAGGGGACGGGGGCTTCAGTACTTC.

V is TRBV12-3 or TRBV12-4 and J is TRBJ1-2, with D uncertain. This CDR3 has 14 residues. Deletions cut 0 bases from V and 4 bases from J, with 9 bases between. The CDR3 region has the DNA TGTGCCAGCAGTTTAGCGGGCGGAGTCTATGGCTACACCTTC. Protein product: CASSLAGGVYGYTF.

The V and J genes are TRBV6-2 or TRBV6-3 and TRBJ1-6; no definite D call. Germline values: CDR1 MNHEY, CDR2 SVGEGT. Trimming shortened V by 3 bases and J by 6 bases, and 15 bases separated the two germline ends. The CDR3 consists of 16 residues. For the CDR3, the DNA is TGTGCCAGCAGTTATCCGGCGACGCAGCGTAATTCACCCCTCCACTTT. Protein sequence: CASSYPATQRNSPLHF.

With regard to this clonotype: This may be a read error, as it is one base from a much larger clone. This rearrangement joins TRBV29-1 to TRBJ2-7, with 10 bases fitting TRBD2. There are 15 residues in the CDR3. V lost 6 bases and J lost 0; bases outside the gene matches: 8. CDR1 and CDR2 (germline): SQVTM, ANQGSEA. The CDR3: CSVRGASGSSYEQYF. The CDR3 region has the DNA TGCAGCGTGCGTGGGGCTAGCGGGAGCTCCTACGAGCAGTACTTC.

This clonotype showed up just a few times. V and J are TRBV3-1 and TRBJ2-1; 7 positions match TRBD1. Germline V gives CDR1 LGHDT, CDR2 YNNKEL (reference sequence). This CDR3 is 16 amino acids long. V shed 3 bases, J shed 3 bases, and the junction held 8 bases outside the gene matches. The CDR3 loop reads CASSQDDRVRYNEQFF. CDR3 sequence (DNA): TGTGCCAGCAGCCAGGACGACAGGGTCCGCTACAATGAGCAGTTCTTC.

The V gene is TRBV29-1, the J gene TRBJ2-5; 11 nucleotides line up with TRBD2. The germline V gene has CDR1 SQVTM and CDR2 ANQGSEA. J lost 5 bases, V lost 7 bases, and 6 bases had no gene match. CDR3 size: 13 residues. The CDR3 is CSGDPSGGETQYF. The CDR3 bases are TGCAGCGGTGACCCTAGCGGGGGGGAGACCCAGTACTTC.

The chain carries TRBV7-2 and TRBJ1-2; perhaps TRBD1 as D (5 bases). Trimming left V 7 bases short and J 8 bases short, with 29 bases between. The CDR3 has 17 amino acids. CDR1 SGHTA and CDR2 FQGNSA come from the germline V gene. The CDR3 loop is CASNPPRNSLKRDGYTF. CDR3 DNA sequence: TGTGCCAGCAATCCCCCCCGGAATTCGCTCAAAAGGGACGGCTACACCTTC.

The chain has TRBV20-1 and TRBJ2-2; 9 positions agree with TRBD1. The V gene's germline CDR1 is DFQATT and CDR2 SNEGSKA (reference sequence). The V segment lost 6 bases and the J segment 3 bases; nucleotides outside the gene matches: 14. This CDR3 is 17 amino acids long. The CDR3 protein is CSASFPPTGGYTGELFF. CDR3 nucleotide sequence: TGCAGTGCGAGCTTCCCTCCTACAGGGGGCTACACCGGGGAGCTGTTTTTT.

This clonotype was counted between two and nine times. The CDR3, as DNA: TGTGCCAGTAGTGGACTAGGAGGGACCCAGTACTTC. Protein: CASSGLGGTQYF. The chain couples TRBV19 to TRBJ2-5, with 7 nucleotides matching TRBD2. V was pared by 5 bases and J by 7 bases, with 4 bases of the junction left unmatched. The CDR3 extends over 12 amino acids. Germline V CDR1 and CDR2: LNHDA, SQIVND (reference sequence).

In its sample, this clonotype was seen a few times. V and J are TRBV11-2 and TRBJ2-4; D not resolved. CDR1 and CDR2 from the germline V gene are SGHAT and FQNNGV. This CDR3 contains 14 residues. V gave up 2 bases and J gave up 2 bases, with 7 bases separating them. CDR3 nucleotide sequence: TGTGCCAGCAGCTTATTACGGTCCAAAAACATTCAGTACTTC. Translated: CASSLLRSKNIQYF.

In this sample, this clonotype turned up a few times. The genes are TRBV7-2 and TRBJ2-1, with 8 positions matching TRBD1. Germline V gene data show CDR1 as SGHTA and CDR2 as FQGNSA. Unmatched junction bases numbered 5, after V lost 4 bases and J lost 6 bases. This CDR3 has 14 amino acids. CDR3 coding DNA: TGTGCCAGCAGCTCGGACAGGGTGGGCAATGAGCAGTTCTTC. Its translation: CASSSDRVGNEQFF.

The chain links TRBV12-3 or TRBV12-4 to TRBJ2-1; 11 bases agree with TRBD2. There are 16 residues in the CDR3. The V segment lost 4 bases and the J segment 4 bases; nucleotides outside the gene matches: 6. CDR3: CASSSMTSGMYNEQFF. The DNA of the CDR3 is TGTGCCAGCAGTTCAATGACTAGCGGGATGTACAATGAGCAGTTCTTC.

The chain is built from TRBV9 and TRBJ2-1, with D perhaps TRBD1 (5 bases). The CDR3 has 15 amino acids. V was trimmed by 0 bases and J by 2 bases, leaving 9 bases between them. Germline CDR1 reads SGDLS; CDR2 reads YYNGEE. The DNA for the CDR3 is TGTGCCAGCAGCGTAGGCGGCAGGGCCTACAATGAGCAGTTCTTC. As protein: CASSVGGRAYNEQFF.

This sequence joins TRBV27 and TRBJ2-1; TRBD2 matches at 7 bases. The CDR3 sequence is 16 residues long. Germline CDR1 is MNHEY and CDR2 is SMNVEV (reference sequence). V lost 6 bases to trimming and J lost 0 bases; unmatched junction nucleotides: 8. The CDR3 reads CASSPSGISSYNEQFF. Written as DNA, the CDR3 is TGTGCCAGCAGCCCTAGCGGCATAAGCTCCTACAATGAGCAGTTCTTC.

This clonotype came up once. The rearrangement joins TRBV7-2 to TRBJ1-4, with D unresolved. V dropped 5 bases and J dropped 2 bases, with 9 bases sitting between them. The CDR3 length is 14 residues. Germline lookup yields CDR1 SGHTA and CDR2 FQGNSA. The DNA of the CDR3 is TGTGCCAGCAGCCCTTTGGGCACTAATGAAAAACTGTTTTTT. It yields the protein CASSPLGTNEKLFF.

This chain connects TRBV3-1 to TRBJ2-6; 8 positions agree with TRBD1. J lost 2 bases, V lost 4 bases, and 4 bases had no gene match. In germline, CDR1 is LGHDT, CDR2 YNNKEL (reference sequence). The CDR3 loop spans 16 amino acids. CDR3 DNA sequence: TGTGCCAGCAGCCCCTGGACAGGGACTGGGGCCAACGTCCTGACTTTC. Translating gives CASSPWTGTGANVLTF.